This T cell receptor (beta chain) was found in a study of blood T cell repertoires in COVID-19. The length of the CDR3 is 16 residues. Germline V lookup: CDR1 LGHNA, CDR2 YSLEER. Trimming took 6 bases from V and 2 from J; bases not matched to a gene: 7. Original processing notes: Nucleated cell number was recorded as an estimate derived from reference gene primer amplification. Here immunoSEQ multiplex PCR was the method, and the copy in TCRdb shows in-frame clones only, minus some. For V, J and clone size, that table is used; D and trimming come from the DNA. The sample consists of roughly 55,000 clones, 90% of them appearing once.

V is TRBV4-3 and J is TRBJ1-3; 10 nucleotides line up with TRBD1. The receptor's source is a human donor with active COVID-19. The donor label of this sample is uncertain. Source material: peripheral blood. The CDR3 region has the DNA TGCGCCAGCAGTCCTGACAGGGGGCTCGCTGGAAACACCATATATTTT. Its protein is CASSPDRGLAGNTIYF.